Below, 10 T cell receptor beta chains from the same sample are listed, as sequenced in a study of T cells in Graves' hyperthyroidism and ophthalmopathy. Authors of the study amplified TCR beta CDR3 regions from RNA transcripts. The HTBI set primed first-round TCR CDR3 RT-PCR. From the multiplex PCR reads, TCRdb called clonotypes with MiXCR, one entry per CDR3 protein. The sample lists about 540,000 distinct CDR3 sequences, more than 45% seen once, with around 8% in the top ten. The sample taken for sequencing was peripheral blood or thyroid tissue (not recorded which). All receptors derive from a woman aged 18-35 years with Graves' hyperthyroidism.

The chain joins TRBV20-1 to TRBJ2-5; D possibly corresponds to TRBD1 (6 bases). CDR1 is DFQATT, CDR2 SNEGSKA, per germline (reference sequence). The length of the CDR3 is 14 residues. V was trimmed by 1 base and J by 2 bases, leaving 11 bases between them. The chain's CDR3 is CSARAWTAQETQYF. For the CDR3, the DNA is TGCAGTGCTAGAGCTTGGACAGCACAAGAGACCCAGTACTTC.

The chain employs TRBV7-2 and TRBJ2-5, with no clear D. V was pared by 4 bases and J by 9 bases, with 21 bases between. This CDR3 has 15 residues. Germline CDR1 is SGHTA and CDR2 is FQGNSA. CDR3 in amino acids: CASSYDGYSNQPQYF. The CDR3 region has the DNA TGTGCCAGCAGCTATGACGGTTATAGCAATCAGCCCCAGTACTTC.

This clonotype was observed at least ten times. The V gene is TRBV6-5, the J gene TRBJ1-1; possibly TRBD1 for D (5 bases). The CDR3 sequence is 15 residues long. V was pared by 4 bases and J by 5 bases, with 17 bases between. CDR1 is MNHEY and CDR2 is SVGAGI in the germline V gene. The CDR3 sequence: CASSWDPTVETEAFF. CDR3 sequence (DNA): TGTGCCAGCAGTTGGGACCCAACCGTCGAGACTGAAGCTTTCTTT.

V and J are TRBV5-8 and TRBJ1-1, with a weak D call TRBD1 (5 bases). Looked up from germline, CDR1 is SGHTS and CDR2 is YDEGEE. The CDR3 length is 10 residues. Trimming left V 4 bases short and J 9 bases short, with 7 bases between. The CDR3 loop is CASSPGQAFF. The CDR3 DNA sequence: TGTGCCAGCAGCCCGGGACAAGCTTTCTTT. Variable domain in full (rest from reference TRBV5-8 and TRBJ1-1): EAGVTQSPTHLIKTRGQQATLRCSPISGHTSVYWYQQALGLGLQFLLWYDEGEERNRGNFPPRFSGRQFPNYSSELNVNALELEDSALYLCASSPGQAFFGQGTRLTVV.

The V call is TRBV6-1, the J call TRBJ1-2; 12 bases map to TRBD1. J was trimmed by 8 bases and V by 1 base; bases with no gene match: 8. Germline V lookup: CDR1 MNHNS, CDR2 SASEGT. CDR3 length equals 16 residues. In DNA form, the CDR3 reads TGTGCCAGCAGTGAAGTTGTCGTGGGACAGGGGGCCGGCTACACCTTC. Its translation is CASSEVVVGQGAGYTF.

The V and J genes are TRBV7-8 and TRBJ2-2, with D hard to call. The CDR3 spans 17 residues. The V gene's germline CDR1 is SGHVS and CDR2 FQNEAQ. V was trimmed by 5 bases and J by 3 bases, leaving 19 bases between them. As DNA, the CDR3 is TGTGCCAGCAGCCCTCACGCCAGCAGCCCTGACACCGGGGAGCTGTTTTTT. Protein sequence: CASSPHASSPDTGELFF.

This clonotype occurred many times. The V and J genes are TRBV2 and TRBJ2-5, with D possibly being TRBD2 (6 bases). The V end lost 0 bases, the J end lost 4 bases, and 12 bases lay between the germline ends. CDR3 length: 15 amino acids. Germline lookup yields CDR1 SNHLY and CDR2 FYNNEI. The CDR3, as DNA: TGTGCCAGCAGTGAAGCGCTAGCGAACCTAGAGACCCAGTACTTC. Its translation: CASSEALANLETQYF.

The genes are TRBV29-1 and TRBJ2-7; TRBD2 might be the D (5 bases). CDR3 length equals 13 residues. Germline values: CDR1 SQVTM, CDR2 ANQGSEA. The CDR3 protein is CSPSSARAYEQYF. The CDR3 DNA follows: TGCAGTCCGTCGAGCGCGCGGGCCTACGAGCAGTACTTC.

The V gene is TRBV15, the J gene TRBJ1-2, with D perhaps matching TRBD1 (5 bases). The CDR3 contains 14 residues. Looked up from germline, CDR1 is LNHNV and CDR2 is YYDKDF (reference sequence). Between the trimmed V and J ends, which lost 0 bases and 3 bases, there was a span of 8 bases. In DNA, the CDR3 is TGTGCCACCAGCAGAGACCAGGGTGACTATGGCTACACCTTC. The encoded protein is CATSRDQGDYGYTF.

This chain uses TRBV6-5 with TRBJ1-4; 7 nucleotides align to TRBD1. This CDR3 has 16 residues. The germline CDR1 and CDR2 sequences are MNHEY and SVGAGI. The ends lost 4 bases at V and 2 bases at J; junction bases unmatched: 7. CDR3 loop: CASSFVGTETNEKLFF. CDR3 bases: TGTGCCAGCAGTTTTGTAGGGACAGAGACTAATGAAAAACTGTTTTTT.